The clone carrying this T cell receptor (beta chain) occurred many times. Sequencing libraries for TCR beta were prepared with iRepertoire HTBI primers and Arm-PCR of CDR3 regions. Each CDR3 protein is one row after TCRdb ran MiXCR on the multiplex PCR reads. The data contain about 520,000 distinct CDR3 sequences, about 12% of them singletons. V dropped 6 bases and J dropped 5 bases, with 8 bases sitting between them. The CDR3 runs to 13 residues. The source of the sample is a study of regulatory T cells in long-lasting Graves disease. Time point of the sample: newly diagnosed GD, antithyroid drugs for less than 3 months. Following extraction of RNA from PBMCs, that RNA was used to make the TCR library. The same data also contributed to another study, on T cells in Graves' hyperthyroidism and ophthalmopathy. That paper notes: HTBI primers were the set used in a first-round RT-PCR of the TCR CDR3.

The origin of this receptor is a woman in her thirties with Graves disease. The source was peripheral blood mononuclear cells (PBMCs), collected at new diagnosis, from a patient treated with antithyroid drugs. The chain joins TRBV12-3 or TRBV12-4 to TRBJ1-6; no clear D gene. The chain's CDR3 is CASSGRHNSPLHF. The CDR3 coding sequence is TGTGCCAGCAGCGGACGACATAATTCACCCCTCCACTTT.